In this sample, the clone carrying this T cell receptor (beta chain) turned up a few times. Its antigen is unknown. Amplified regions were TCR beta CDR3 sequences from RNA transcripts. The HTBI primer set was used in a first-round RT-PCR of the TCR CDR3. TCRdb passed the multiplex PCR reads through MiXCR, listing each CDR3 protein once. Here the sample spans roughly 700,000 distinct CDR3 sequences, 30% to 40% being singletons. These data come from a study of T cells in Graves' hyperthyroidism and ophthalmopathy. Study details: Peripheral blood draws took place at initial diagnosis, ahead of any treatment.

The CDR3 runs 13 residues. The junction had 5 bases not matched to a gene; V was cut back by 4 bases and J by 7 bases. The germline gives CDR1 DFQATT, CDR2 SNEGSKA (reference sequence). General study findings and limits: Progression to ophthalmopathy was predicted a median of 6.5 months early.

Sequencing was done on a sample of blood. This clonotype was sampled from a woman between 40 and 50 years old with Graves' hyperthyroidism. The J gene is TRBJ1-3, the V gene TRBV20-1, with 9 bases aligning to TRBD1. This CDR3 is CSAKGTGRNTIYF. CDR3 in DNA: TGCAGTGCTAAGGGGACAGGGAGGAACACCATATATTTT.